Listed below are T cell receptor beta chains from one sample, sequenced in a study of patients and donors after allogeneic stem cell transplantation. TCRdb passed the RT-PCR reads through MiXCR, listing each CDR3 protein once. Counted here are some 200,000 distinct CDR3 sequences, around 41% occurring once; the ten biggest clones make up approximately 30%. Sequenced material: blood, either unsorted or a sorted T cell fraction (not recorded which). Receptors originate from a human donor who was either an allogeneic HSCT recipient or a stem cell or donor lymphocyte infusion donor (not recorded which). It is not recorded whose cells these are; they may come from a transplant donor. The CDR3 runs from the conserved cysteine through the conserved F or W. The order of the fields is clone size, J gene, D gene, V gene, CDR3 DNA, CDR3 protein. A D gene is named only where the DNA matches it firmly. Size values are once, few and many counts, or a class for expanded clones, and some rows have none.

abundance: few
j_gene: TRBJ1-1
d_gene: TRBD1
v_gene: TRBV4-1
CDR3nt: TGCGCCAGCAGCCATGCCGGGACAGACACTGAAGCTTTCTTT
CDR3aa: CASSHAGTDTEAFF

abundance: -
j_gene: TRBJ2-1
d_gene: -
v_gene: TRBV14
CDR3nt: TGTGCCAGCAGGAGCGGTACAAAGCAGTTCTTC
CDR3aa: CASRSGTKQFF

abundance: -
j_gene: TRBJ1-1
d_gene: -
v_gene: TRBV7-2
CDR3nt: TGTGCCAGCAGCTCCGCCCCCAAAGGGACTGAAGCTTTCTTT
CDR3aa: CASSSAPKGTEAFF

abundance: -
j_gene: TRBJ2-2
d_gene: -
v_gene: TRBV12-5
CDR3nt: TGTGCTAGTGGTTTGGTAGACGGCAGGGAGGTGGTGAACACCGGGGAGCTGTTTTTT
CDR3aa: CASGLVDGREVVNTGELFF

abundance: -
j_gene: TRBJ2-1
d_gene: -
v_gene: TRBV3-1
CDR3nt: TGTGCCAGCAGCCAAGCCTACGGAGATTCCTACAATGAGCAGTTCTTC
CDR3aa: CASSQAYGDSYNEQFF

abundance: few
j_gene: TRBJ1-1
d_gene: -
v_gene: TRBV6-1
CDR3nt: TGTGCCAGCAGGTCGGCGAACACTGAAGCTTTCTTT
CDR3aa: CASRSANTEAFF

abundance: -
j_gene: TRBJ2-2
d_gene: -
v_gene: TRBV5-1
CDR3nt: TGCGCCAGCAGCTTTCAGGGTGGCGGGGAGCTGTTTTTT
CDR3aa: CASSFQGGGELFF

abundance: few
j_gene: TRBJ1-4
d_gene: -
v_gene: TRBV5-1
CDR3nt: TGCGCCAGCAGCTTGGCCAGGGGTAATGAAAAACTGTTTTTT
CDR3aa: CASSLARGNEKLFF

abundance: -
j_gene: TRBJ1-4
d_gene: -
v_gene: TRBV18
CDR3nt: TGTGCCAGCTCACCAGACGACGGTTCTGCTATTAATGAAAAACTGTTTTTT
CDR3aa: CASSPDDGSAINEKLFF

abundance: -
j_gene: TRBJ2-7
d_gene: TRBD2
v_gene: TRBV29-1
CDR3nt: TGCAGCGTTGGTTCTCCGGGAGGGCCCAACGAGCAGTACTTC
CDR3aa: CSVGSPGGPNEQYF

abundance: -
j_gene: TRBJ2-1
d_gene: TRBD2
v_gene: TRBV7-6
CDR3nt: TGTGCCAGCAGCCTAGCGGAGCTCTACAATGAGCAGTTCTTC
CDR3aa: CASSLAELYNEQFF

abundance: -
j_gene: TRBJ1-2
d_gene: -
v_gene: TRBV6-1
CDR3nt: TGTGCCAGCAGTGCGGGCAGTCGGGGCTACACCTTC
CDR3aa: CASSAGSRGYTF

abundance: -
j_gene: TRBJ2-1
d_gene: -
v_gene: TRBV15
CDR3nt: TGTGCCACCAGCCTCAAGGACTACTACAATGAGCAGTTCTTC
CDR3aa: CATSLKDYYNEQFF

abundance: -
j_gene: TRBJ2-7
d_gene: TRBD2
v_gene: TRBV5-1
CDR3nt: TGCGCCAGCAGCCTGGTGAACGGGAGGACCTACGAGCAGTACTTC
CDR3aa: CASSLVNGRTYEQYF

abundance: -
j_gene: TRBJ2-1
d_gene: TRBD2
v_gene: TRBV10-3
CDR3nt: TGTGCCATCACCCGAGGACTAGCGGAGAACAATGAGCAGTTCTTC
CDR3aa: CAITRGLAENNEQFF

abundance: few
j_gene: TRBJ1-4
d_gene: -
v_gene: TRBV6-1
CDR3nt: TGTGCCAGCAGAACCTCCCGGACAGTTACCGAAAAACTGTTTTTT
CDR3aa: CASRTSRTVTEKLFF

abundance: few
j_gene: TRBJ1-2
d_gene: TRBD1
v_gene: TRBV20-1
CDR3nt: TGCAGTGCAGAATCAGGACAGGTCTATGGCTACACCTTC
CDR3aa: CSAESGQVYGYTF

abundance: few
j_gene: TRBJ1-1
d_gene: -
v_gene: TRBV25-1
CDR3nt: TGTGCCAGCAGGGAAGCTTTCTTT
CDR3aa: CASREAFF

abundance: -
j_gene: TRBJ2-7
d_gene: TRBD1
v_gene: TRBV3-1
CDR3nt: TGTGCCAGCAGTTCTCACGGGACAGGGGTCCACGAGCAGTACTTC
CDR3aa: CASSSHGTGVHEQYF

abundance: -
j_gene: TRBJ2-3
d_gene: TRBD2
v_gene: TRBV15
CDR3nt: TGTGCCACCAGCAGATTTGGGGGGGAAGTAGATACGCAGTATTTT
CDR3aa: CATSRFGGEVDTQYF

abundance: few
j_gene: TRBJ1-5
d_gene: -
v_gene: TRBV19
CDR3nt: TGTGCCAGTAGTATCGGGAACTTCAATCAGCCCCAGCATTTT
CDR3aa: CASSIGNFNQPQHF

abundance: few
j_gene: TRBJ1-6
d_gene: TRBD1
v_gene: TRBV2
CDR3nt: TGTGCCAGCAGCGGGACAGGGGATTATTCACCCCTCCACTTT
CDR3aa: CASSGTGDYSPLHF

abundance: few
j_gene: TRBJ2-1
d_gene: -
v_gene: TRBV29-1
CDR3nt: TGCAGCGTTTTAGGGAACTACAATGAGCAGTTCTTC
CDR3aa: CSVLGNYNEQFF

abundance: -
j_gene: TRBJ2-3
d_gene: -
v_gene: TRBV12-3/TRBV12-4
CDR3nt: TGTGCCAGCAGCCCTATACGTAGTTTCGGTACAGATACGCAGTATTTT
CDR3aa: CASSPIRSFGTDTQYF

abundance: -
j_gene: TRBJ2-5
d_gene: -
v_gene: TRBV4-3
CDR3nt: TGCGCCAGCAGCCAAGAGTGGGGGAGAGAGACCCAGTACTTC
CDR3aa: CASSQEWGRETQYF

abundance: -
j_gene: TRBJ2-1
d_gene: TRBD2
v_gene: TRBV6-5
CDR3nt: TGTGCCAGCAGTTACTCGAGAACAGGGACTAGCGGGAGAGTGGAGCAGTTCTTC
CDR3aa: CASSYSRTGTSGRVEQFF

abundance: -
j_gene: TRBJ1-4
d_gene: -
v_gene: TRBV30
CDR3nt: TGTGCCTGGAGTGTATCCCCCGTTGGAAAACTGTTTTTT
CDR3aa: CAWSVSPVGKLFF

abundance: -
j_gene: TRBJ1-1
d_gene: -
v_gene: TRBV20-1
CDR3nt: TGCAGTGCTACCCGGGGCCCTAACACTGAAGCTTTCTTT
CDR3aa: CSATRGPNTEAFF

abundance: -
j_gene: TRBJ1-2
d_gene: -
v_gene: TRBV12-3/TRBV12-4
CDR3nt: TGTGCCAGCAGTTTTGTGGAGTATGGCTACACCTTC
CDR3aa: CASSFVEYGYTF